This T cell receptor beta chain is drawn from a study of post-analysis software for immune sequencing data. Turning to the study itself: Relapsing-remitting, secondary progressive and progressive-relapsing multiple sclerosis courses were included.

CDR3 length: 15 amino acids. Germline CDR1 and CDR2: DFQATT and SNEGSKA (reference sequence). This clonotype was seen a handful of times. Its antigen is currently unknown. At one end, the junction sequence differs from germline, possibly due to a read error. Broader study findings: Among 5 or 6 TRBV segments more frequent in patients than controls were TRBV5-6, TRBV5-1 and TRBV20-1. Normalized Chao1 diversity in multiple sclerosis patients fell significantly below that of controls. When the samples were clustered directly with F measure, those that had been prepared in the same batch showed strong co-clustering.

Carried by the TCR beta cDNA libraries were unique molecular identifiers. The authors obtained 400,000 to 600,000 cDNA molecules from roughly 1 to 10 million T cells. One entry per CDR3 protein, called by TCRdb with MiXCR from the PCR reads. The sample holds about 210,000 distinct CDR3 sequences, over 25% seen once. Specimen: blood. This TCR came from a girl aged 2-17 years with multiple sclerosis. This sequence joins TRBV20-1 and TRBJ1-5, with TRBD1 as a possible D gene (5 bases). The CDR3 spells CSASLGTPINQPRHF. CDR3 nucleotide sequence: TGCAGTGCTAGTCTCGGGACGCCAATCAATCAGCCCCGGCATTTT.